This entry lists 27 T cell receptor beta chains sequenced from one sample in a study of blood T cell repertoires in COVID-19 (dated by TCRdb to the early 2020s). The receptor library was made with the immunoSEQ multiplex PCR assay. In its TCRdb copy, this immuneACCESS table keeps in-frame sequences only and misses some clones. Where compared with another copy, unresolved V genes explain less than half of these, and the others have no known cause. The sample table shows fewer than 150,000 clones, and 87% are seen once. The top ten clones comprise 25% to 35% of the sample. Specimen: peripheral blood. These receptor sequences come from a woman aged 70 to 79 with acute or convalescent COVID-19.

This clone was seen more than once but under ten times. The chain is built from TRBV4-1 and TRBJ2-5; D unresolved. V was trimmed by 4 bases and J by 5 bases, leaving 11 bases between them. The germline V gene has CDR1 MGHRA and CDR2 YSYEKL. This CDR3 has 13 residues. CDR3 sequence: CASSRLPGETQYF. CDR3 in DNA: TGCGCCAGCAGCCGTCTTCCCGGGGAGACCCAGTACTTC.

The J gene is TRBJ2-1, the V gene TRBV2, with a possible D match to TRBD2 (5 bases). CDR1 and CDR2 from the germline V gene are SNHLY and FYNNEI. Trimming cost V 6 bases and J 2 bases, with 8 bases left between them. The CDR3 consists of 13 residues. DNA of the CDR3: TGTGCCAGCAGAGGACTTCCCTACAATGAGCAGTTCTTC. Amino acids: CASRGLPYNEQFF. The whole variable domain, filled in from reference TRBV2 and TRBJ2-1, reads EPEVTQTPSHQVTQMGQEVILRCVPISNHLYFYWYRQILGQKVEFLVSFYNNEISEKSEIFDDQFSVERPDGSNFTLKIRSTKLEDSAMYFCASRGLPYNEQFFGPGTRLTVL.

CDR3 sequence (DNA): TGTGCGATTGGGGGGAGCTCTGGAAACACCATATATTTT. Translation: CAIGGSSGNTIYF. V and J are TRBV19 and TRBJ1-3; tentative D call: TRBD1 (5 bases). Germline V lookup: CDR1 LNHDA, CDR2 SQIVND (reference sequence). CDR3 length: 13 amino acids. Looking up the rest from reference TRBV19 and TRBJ1-3 gives the full variable domain: DGGITQSPKYLFRKEGQNVTLSCEQNLNHDAMYWYRQDPGQGLRLIYYSQIVNDFQKGDIAEGYSVSREKKESFPLTVTSAQKNPTAFYLCAIGGSSGNTIYFGEGSWLTVV.

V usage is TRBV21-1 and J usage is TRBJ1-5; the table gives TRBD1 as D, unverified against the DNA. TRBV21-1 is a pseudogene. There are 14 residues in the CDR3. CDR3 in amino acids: CASTQGICNQPQHF. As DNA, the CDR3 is TGTGCCAGCACACAGGGAATCTGCAATCAGCCCCAGCATTTT.

CDR3 nucleotides: TGTGCCTGGAGTGTACGATTTAGGAACACTGAAGCTTTCTTT. It is translated as CAWSVRFRNTEAFF. V is TRBV30 and J is TRBJ1-1; D is unclear. The CDR3 runs to 14 residues. Germline loops: CDR1 GTSNPN, CDR2 SVGIG (reference sequence). The germline V and J ends were trimmed by 0 bases and 1 base, with 9 bases remaining between them.

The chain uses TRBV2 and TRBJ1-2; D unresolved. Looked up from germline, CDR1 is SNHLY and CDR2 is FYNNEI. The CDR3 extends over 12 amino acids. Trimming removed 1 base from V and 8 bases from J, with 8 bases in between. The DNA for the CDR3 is TGTGCCAGCAGTGAAGACCCCGGGGGCTACACCTTC. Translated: CASSEDPGGYTF.

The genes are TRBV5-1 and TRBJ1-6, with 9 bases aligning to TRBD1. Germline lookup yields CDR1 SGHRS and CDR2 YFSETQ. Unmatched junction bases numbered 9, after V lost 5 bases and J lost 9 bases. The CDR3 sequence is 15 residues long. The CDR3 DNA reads TGCGCCAGCAGTCCCGGGACAGGGACGTTTTCACCCCTCCACTTT. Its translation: CASSPGTGTFSPLHF.

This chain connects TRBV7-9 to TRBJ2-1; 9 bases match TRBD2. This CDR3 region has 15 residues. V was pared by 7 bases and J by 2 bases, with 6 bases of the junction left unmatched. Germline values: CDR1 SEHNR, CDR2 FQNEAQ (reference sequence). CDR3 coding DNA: TGTGCCAGCATCGTAGCGGGGGCCCCCTACAATGAGCAGTTCTTC. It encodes CASIVAGAPYNEQFF.

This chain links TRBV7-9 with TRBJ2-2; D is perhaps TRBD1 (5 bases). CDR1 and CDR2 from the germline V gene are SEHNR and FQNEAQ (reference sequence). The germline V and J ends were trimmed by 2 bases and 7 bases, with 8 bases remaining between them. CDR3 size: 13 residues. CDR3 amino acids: CASSLQGNGELFF. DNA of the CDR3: TGTGCCAGCAGCTTACAGGGTAACGGGGAGCTGTTTTTT.

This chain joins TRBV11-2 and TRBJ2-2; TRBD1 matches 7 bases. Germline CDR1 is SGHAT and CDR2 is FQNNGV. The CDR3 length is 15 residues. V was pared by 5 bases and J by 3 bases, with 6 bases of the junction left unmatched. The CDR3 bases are TGTGCCAGCAGCAACCGGGACAGTCACACCGGGGAGCTGTTTTTT. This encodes CASSNRDSHTGELFF.

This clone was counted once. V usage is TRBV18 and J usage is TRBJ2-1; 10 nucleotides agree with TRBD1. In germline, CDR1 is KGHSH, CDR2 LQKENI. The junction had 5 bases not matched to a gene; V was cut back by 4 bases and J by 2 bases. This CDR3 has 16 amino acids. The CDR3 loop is CASSHSTGGPYNEQFF. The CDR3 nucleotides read TGTGCCAGCTCACACTCGACAGGGGGCCCCTACAATGAGCAGTTCTTC.

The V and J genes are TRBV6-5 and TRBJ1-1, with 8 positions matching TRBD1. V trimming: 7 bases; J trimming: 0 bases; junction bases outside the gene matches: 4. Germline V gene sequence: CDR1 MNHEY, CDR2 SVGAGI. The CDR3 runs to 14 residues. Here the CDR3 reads CASKGTGMNTEAFF. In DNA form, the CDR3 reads TGTGCCAGCAAGGGGACAGGAATGAACACTGAAGCTTTCTTT.

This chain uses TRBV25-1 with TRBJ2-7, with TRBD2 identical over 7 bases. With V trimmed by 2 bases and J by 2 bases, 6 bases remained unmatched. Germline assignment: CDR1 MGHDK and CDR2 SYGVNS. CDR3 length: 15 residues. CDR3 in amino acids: CASSEPGGGPYEQYF. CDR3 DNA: TGTGCCAGCAGTGAACCAGGCGGGGGACCCTACGAGCAGTACTTC.

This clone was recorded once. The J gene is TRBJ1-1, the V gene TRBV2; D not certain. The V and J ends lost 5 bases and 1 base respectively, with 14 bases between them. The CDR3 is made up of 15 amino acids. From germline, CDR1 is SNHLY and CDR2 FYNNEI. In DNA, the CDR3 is TGTGCCAGCAGTATTTTTGGCGGAGAGAACACTGAAGCTTTCTTT. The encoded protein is CASSIFGGENTEAFF.

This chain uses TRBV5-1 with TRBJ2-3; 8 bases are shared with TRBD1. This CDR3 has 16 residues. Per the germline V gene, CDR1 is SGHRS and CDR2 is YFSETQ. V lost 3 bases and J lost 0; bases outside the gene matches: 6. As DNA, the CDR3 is TGCGCCAGCAGCTCACAGGGGGGAACTAGCACAGATACGCAGTATTTT. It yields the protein CASSSQGGTSTDTQYF. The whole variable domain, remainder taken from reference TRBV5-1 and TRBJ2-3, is KAGVTQTPRYLIKTRGQQVTLSCSPISGHRSVSWYQQTPGQGLQFLFEYFSETQRNKGNFPGRFSGRQFSNSRSEMNVSTLELGDSALYLCASSSQGGTSTDTQYFGPGTRLTVL.

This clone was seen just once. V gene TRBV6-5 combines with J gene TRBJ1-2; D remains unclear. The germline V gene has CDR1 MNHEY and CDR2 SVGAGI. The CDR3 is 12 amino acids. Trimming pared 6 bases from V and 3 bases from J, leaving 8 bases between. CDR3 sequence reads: CASSVLYYGYTF. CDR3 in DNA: TGTGCCAGCAGCGTCCTGTACTATGGCTACACCTTC.

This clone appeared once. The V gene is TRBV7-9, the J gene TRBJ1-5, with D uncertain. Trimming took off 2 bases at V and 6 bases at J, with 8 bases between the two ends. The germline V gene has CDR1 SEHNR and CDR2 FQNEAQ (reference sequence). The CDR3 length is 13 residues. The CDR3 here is CASSLNTPQPQHF. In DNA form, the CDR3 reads TGTGCCAGCAGCTTAAATACTCCTCAGCCCCAGCATTTT.

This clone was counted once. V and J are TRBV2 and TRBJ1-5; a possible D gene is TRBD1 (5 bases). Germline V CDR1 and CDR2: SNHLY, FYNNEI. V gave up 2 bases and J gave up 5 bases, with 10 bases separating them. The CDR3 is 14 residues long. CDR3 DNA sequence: TGTGCCAGCAGTGAACAAGGGGCTGATCAGCCCCAGCATTTT. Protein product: CASSEQGADQPQHF.

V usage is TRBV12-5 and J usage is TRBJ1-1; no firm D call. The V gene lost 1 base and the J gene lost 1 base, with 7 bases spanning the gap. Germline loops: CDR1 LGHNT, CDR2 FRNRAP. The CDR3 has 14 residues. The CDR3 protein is CASGLDHRNTEAFF. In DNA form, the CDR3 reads TGTGCTAGTGGTTTGGACCACAGGAACACTGAAGCTTTCTTT.

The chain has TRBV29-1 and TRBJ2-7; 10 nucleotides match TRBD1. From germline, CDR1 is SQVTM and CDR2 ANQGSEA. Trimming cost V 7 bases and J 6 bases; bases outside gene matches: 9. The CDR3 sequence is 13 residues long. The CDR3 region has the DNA TGCAGCGCCGCCCGACAGGGGGCTTCCGAGCAGTACTTC. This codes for CSAARQGASEQYF.

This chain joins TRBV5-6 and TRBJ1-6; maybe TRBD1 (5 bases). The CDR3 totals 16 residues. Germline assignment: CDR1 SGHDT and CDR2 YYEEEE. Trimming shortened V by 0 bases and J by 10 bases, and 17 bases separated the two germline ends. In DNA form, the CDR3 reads TGTGCCAGCAGCTTGGCCCAGGTAGGGGCCGGATCACCCCTCCACTTT. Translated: CASSLAQVGAGSPLHF. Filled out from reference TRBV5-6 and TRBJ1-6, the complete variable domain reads DAGVTQSPTHLIKTRGQQVTLRCSPKSGHDTVSWYQQALGQGPQFIFQYYEEEERQRGNFPDRFSGHQFPNYSSELNVNALLLGDSALYLCASSLAQVGAGSPLHFGNGTRLTVT.

In nucleotides, the CDR3 is TGTGCCAGCACCCTAAACAGGGGCGAAGGAAACACCATATATTTT. Residues: CASTLNRGEGNTIYF. The rearrangement joins TRBV21-1 to TRBJ1-3; TRBD1, as called in the table, went unchecked against the DNA. TRBV21-1 is labeled a pseudogene. CDR3 size: 15 residues.

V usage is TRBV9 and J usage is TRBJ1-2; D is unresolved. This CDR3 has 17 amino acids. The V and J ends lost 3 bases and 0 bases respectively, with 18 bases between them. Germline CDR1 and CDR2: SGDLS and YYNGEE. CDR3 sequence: CASSDSVRQEANYGYTF. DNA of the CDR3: TGTGCCAGCAGCGACAGCGTGCGGCAGGAGGCTAACTATGGCTACACCTTC.

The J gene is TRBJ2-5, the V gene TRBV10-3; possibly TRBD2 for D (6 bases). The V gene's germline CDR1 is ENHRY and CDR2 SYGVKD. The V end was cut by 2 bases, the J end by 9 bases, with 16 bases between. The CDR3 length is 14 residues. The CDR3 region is CAISEPGSSTAQYF. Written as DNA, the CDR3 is TGTGCCATCAGTGAGCCCGGGAGCTCAACGGCCCAGTACTTC.

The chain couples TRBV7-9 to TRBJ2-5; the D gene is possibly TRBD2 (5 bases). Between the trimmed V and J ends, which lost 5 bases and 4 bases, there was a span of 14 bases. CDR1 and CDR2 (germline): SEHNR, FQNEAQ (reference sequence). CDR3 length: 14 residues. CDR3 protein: CASSPRASAETQYF. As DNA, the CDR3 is TGTGCCAGCAGCCCGAGGGCATCCGCAGAGACCCAGTACTTC.

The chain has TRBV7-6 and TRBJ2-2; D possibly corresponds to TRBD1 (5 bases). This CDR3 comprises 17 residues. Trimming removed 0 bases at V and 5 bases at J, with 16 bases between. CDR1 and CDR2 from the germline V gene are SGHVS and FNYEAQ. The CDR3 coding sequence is TGTGCCAGCAGCTTAGCTTGGAAGGGGCGCATAACCGGGGAGCTGTTTTTT. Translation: CASSLAWKGRITGELFF.

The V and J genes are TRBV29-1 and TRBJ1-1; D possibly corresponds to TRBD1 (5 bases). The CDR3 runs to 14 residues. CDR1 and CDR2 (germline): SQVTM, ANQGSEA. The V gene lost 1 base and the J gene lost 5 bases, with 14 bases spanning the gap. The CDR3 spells CSVEAQVVGTEAFF. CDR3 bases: TGCAGCGTTGAAGCACAGGTCGTCGGGACTGAAGCTTTCTTT.